This section outlines one T cell receptor beta chain sequence together with its context. As yet, its antigen is unknown. Clones were read by immunoSEQ multiplex PCR, and TCRdb kept only the in-frame ones, dropping some. The sample holds about 170,000 clones, roughly nine tenths seen once. This sample was taken from a study of cytomegalovirus exposure and HLA in healthy donors. Findings and caveats of the study: Cytomegalovirus association was listed for 150 to 200 TCR beta chains.

A roughly 120-subject validation cohort, separate from the approximately 690-subject first cohort, supplied the donors. The sample was PBMCs. This TCR came from a woman between 18 and 29 years old in good health and CMV-seropositive.

CDR3 coding DNA: TGTGCCAGCTCACCACGGGAGTCCTACAATGAGCAGTTCTTC. Protein product: CASSPRESYNEQFF. The chain is built from TRBV18 and TRBJ2-1, with D possibly being TRBD2 (5 bases). Germline CDR1 is KGHSH and CDR2 is LQKENI. The germline V and J ends were trimmed by 1 base and 1 base, with 5 bases remaining between them. The CDR3 extends over 14 amino acids.